This note documents a single T cell receptor (beta chain) sequence. Its specificity is not known. TCRdb redid the calling of the reads with MiXCR, one entry per CDR3 protein. This sample yields 95,000 to 120,000 distinct CDR3 sequences, of which roughly 31% are seen a single time; around two fifths belongs to the top ten. Per germline, CDR1 SGHVS and CDR2 FNYEAQ. V lost 0 bases and J lost 0; bases outside the gene matches: 3. The CDR3 spans 17 residues. This entry comes from a study of T cell repertoires in cytomegalovirus infection. About the research overall: In the study, CMV epitopes included recently identified HLA-C-restricted and well-studied HLA-B-restricted ones.

Overall study results and limits: Based on cumulative public TCR beta family frequency, carriers of CMV plus the relevant HLA were identified.

The sample was CD8+ T cells from cultured PBMCs, taken from culture after CMV antigen stimulation. The rearrangement links TRBV7-6 to TRBJ2-1; 9 nucleotides align to TRBD2. The origin of this receptor is a human donor in good health (CMV status not recorded). Some clones in this sample may be carry-over from other donors' samples. CDR3 protein: CASSLAPSGVSYNEQFF. The CDR3 DNA is TGTGCCAGCAGCTTAGCGCCTAGCGGGGTCTCCTACAATGAGCAGTTCTTC.